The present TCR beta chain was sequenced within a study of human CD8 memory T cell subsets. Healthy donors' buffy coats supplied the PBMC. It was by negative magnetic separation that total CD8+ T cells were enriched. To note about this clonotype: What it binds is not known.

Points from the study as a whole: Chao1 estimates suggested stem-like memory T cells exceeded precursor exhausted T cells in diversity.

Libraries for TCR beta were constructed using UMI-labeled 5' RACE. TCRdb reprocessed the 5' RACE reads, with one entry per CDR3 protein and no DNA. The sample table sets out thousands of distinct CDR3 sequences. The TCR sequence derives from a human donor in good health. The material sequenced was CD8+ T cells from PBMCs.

The CDR3 loop is CASSQSGAPSYNEQFF. The chain is built from TRBV3-1 and TRBJ2-1; no DNA is available, so the TRBD1 call from TCRdb remains unchecked. Per the germline V gene, CDR1 is LGHDT and CDR2 is YNNKEL (reference sequence). CDR3 length: 16 residues.